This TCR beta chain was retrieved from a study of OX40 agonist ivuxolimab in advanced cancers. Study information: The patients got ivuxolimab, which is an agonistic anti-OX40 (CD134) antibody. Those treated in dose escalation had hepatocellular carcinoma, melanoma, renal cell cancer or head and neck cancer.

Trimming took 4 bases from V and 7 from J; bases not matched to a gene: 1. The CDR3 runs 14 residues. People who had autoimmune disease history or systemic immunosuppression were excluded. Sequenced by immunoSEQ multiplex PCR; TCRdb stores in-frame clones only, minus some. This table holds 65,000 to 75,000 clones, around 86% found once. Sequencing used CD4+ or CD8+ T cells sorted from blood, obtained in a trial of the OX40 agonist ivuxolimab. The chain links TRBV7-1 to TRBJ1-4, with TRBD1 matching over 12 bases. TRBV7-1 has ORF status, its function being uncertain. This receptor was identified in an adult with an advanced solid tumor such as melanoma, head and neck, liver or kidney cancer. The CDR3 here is CASSLGQGAEKLFF. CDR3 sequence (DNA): TGTGCCAGCAGCTTGGGACAGGGGGCTGAAAAACTGTTTTTT.